These 20 T cell receptor beta chains were all obtained from the same sample, sequenced in a study of PD-1 blockade in classical Hodgkin lymphoma. Libraries were prepared by immunoSEQ multiplex PCR; TCRdb keeps only in-frame clonotypes and omits some of them. Among roughly 14,000 clones, 85% to 90% were seen once, and the ten largest hold approximately 4.5%. All the patients suffered relapse after autologous stem cell transplantation, and brentuximab vedotin exposure differed. The specimen comprised peripheral blood mononuclear cells (PBMCs), sampled at baseline. Source of these receptors: a human donor with classical Hodgkin lymphoma.

This chain links TRBV7-9 with TRBJ2-5, with D possibly TRBD2 on 6 matching bases. CDR1 and CDR2 (germline): SEHNR, FQNEAQ (reference sequence). The V and J ends lost 4 bases and 5 bases respectively, with 14 bases between them. The CDR3 is 14 amino acids. CDR3 in amino acids: CASSSTRGLETQYF. DNA of the CDR3: TGTGCCAGCAGCTCCACACGGGGGTTGGAGACCCAGTACTTC.

The chain is built from TRBV4-3 and TRBJ1-2; a possible D gene is TRBD1 (6 bases). Germline CDR1 LGHNA, CDR2 YSLEER. CDR3 length: 17 residues. Trimming pared 1 base from V and 4 bases from J, leaving 19 bases between. This CDR3 reads CASSQVGPTGSTYGYTF. CDR3 DNA sequence: TGCGCCAGCAGCCAAGTCGGGCCCACAGGGAGTACCTATGGCTACACCTTC.

The genes are TRBV14 and TRBJ1-1; no clear D gene. Germline CDR1 SGHDN, CDR2 FVKESK. V lost 1 base, J lost 0 bases, and 9 bases lay in between. The CDR3 runs 15 residues. CDR3 in amino acids: CASSQGGTVNTEAFF. The DNA for the CDR3 is TGTGCCAGCAGCCAAGGGGGTACGGTGAACACTGAAGCTTTCTTT.

This rearrangement joins TRBV5-1 to TRBJ2-2; D might be TRBD2 (6 bases). The V gene lost 4 bases and the J gene lost 4 bases, with 14 bases spanning the gap. This CDR3 comprises 15 residues. Per the germline V gene, CDR1 is SGHRS and CDR2 is YFSETQ. Here the CDR3 reads CASSLVAGGTGELFF. DNA of the CDR3: TGCGCCAGCAGCCTTGTCGCCGGGGGCACCGGGGAGCTGTTTTTT.

This sequence joins TRBV9 and TRBJ2-1; D unresolved. CDR1 and CDR2 (germline): SGDLS, YYNGEE. This CDR3 is 15 amino acids long. Trimming shortened V by 1 base and J by 4 bases, and 12 bases separated the two germline ends. The CDR3 DNA reads TGTGCCAGCAGCGTACCCCCAATGAGGTACAATGAGCAGTTCTTC. Its translation is CASSVPPMRYNEQFF.

The chain links TRBV10-3 to TRBJ2-7; TRBD1 is a possible D gene (6 bases). The germline CDR1 and CDR2 sequences are ENHRY and SYGVKD. V was clipped by 10 bases and J by 3 bases, with 13 bases between them. The CDR3 length is 12 residues. The CDR3 DNA is TGTGCCACGAAGACAGGCCTCTACGAGCAGTACTTC. Translating gives CATKTGLYEQYF.

The chain uses TRBV7-9 and TRBJ2-3, with D unresolved. CDR1 and CDR2 from the germline V gene are SEHNR and FQNEAQ (reference sequence). Trimming took off 4 bases at V and 6 bases at J, with 11 bases between the two ends. The CDR3 totals 13 residues. The CDR3 loop reads CASSSSGGDTQYF. The CDR3 nucleotides are TGTGCCAGCAGCTCCTCCGGTGGGGATACGCAGTATTTT.

The table lists this clone with a count of one. The chain joins TRBV6-5 to TRBJ2-7; 8 bases match TRBD2. V shed 6 bases, J shed 4 bases, and the junction held 8 bases outside the gene matches. The CDR3 sequence is 14 residues long. Germline V CDR1 and CDR2: MNHEY, SVGAGI. The CDR3 reads CASRSLAGRYEQYF. The CDR3, as DNA: TGTGCCAGCAGGTCCTTAGCGGGAAGGTACGAGCAGTACTTC.

This clone was detected once. V gene TRBV5-6 combines with J gene TRBJ2-7; no definite D call. V gave up 1 base and J gave up 4 bases, with 9 bases separating them. Germline V lookup: CDR1 SGHDT, CDR2 YYEEEE. The CDR3 consists of 13 residues. The CDR3: CASSLRSFYEQYF. The CDR3 DNA is TGTGCCAGCAGCTTGCGATCTTTTTACGAGCAGTACTTC. Complete variable domain (other parts from reference TRBV5-6 and TRBJ2-7): DAGVTQSPTHLIKTRGQQVTLRCSPKSGHDTVSWYQQALGQGPQFIFQYYEEEERQRGNFPDRFSGHQFPNYSSELNVNALLLGDSALYLCASSLRSFYEQYFGPGTRLTVT.

The V gene is TRBV29-1, the J gene TRBJ2-7, with unresolved D. CDR3 size: 12 residues. Trimming left V 0 bases short and J 1 base short, with 4 bases between. CDR1 SQVTM and CDR2 ANQGSEA come from the germline V gene. The CDR3 spells CSVEDRSYEQYF. The CDR3 DNA is TGCAGCGTTGAAGACAGATCCTACGAGCAGTACTTC.

The J gene is TRBJ2-7, the V gene TRBV19, with 8 bases aligning to TRBD1. CDR3 size: 13 residues. Per the germline V gene, CDR1 is LNHDA and CDR2 is SQIVND (reference sequence). Trimming cost V 5 bases and J 6 bases; bases outside gene matches: 6. CDR3 DNA sequence: TGTGCCAGTAGTCTTAGACAGGGGACCGAGCAGTACTTC. Its translation: CASSLRQGTEQYF.

The J gene is TRBJ2-3, the V gene TRBV21-1; the DNA was not used to check the table's D call, TRBD2. TRBV21-1 counts as a pseudogene. This CDR3 is built from 16 residues. The CDR3 DNA reads TGTGCCAGCAGCAAAGAAGCGGGGATGGGCGCAGATACGCAGTATTTT. Protein product: CASSKEAGMGADTQYF.

The V gene is TRBV29-1, the J gene TRBJ2-1; 11 bases align to TRBD1. V was clipped by 4 bases and J by 6 bases; unmatched bases: 2. This CDR3 contains 13 residues. The germline CDR1 and CDR2 sequences are SQVTM and ANQGSEA. This chain's CDR3 is CSVGGTGGNEQFF. CDR3 nucleotide sequence: TGCAGCGTTGGTGGGACAGGGGGCAATGAGCAGTTCTTC.

The chain has TRBV28 and TRBJ2-1; D gene unclear. This CDR3 is 13 amino acids long. Germline V CDR1 and CDR2: MDHEN, SYDVKM. V was cut by 6 bases and J by 7 bases, with 13 bases left in between. CDR3 region: CASSPTPGNEQFF. CDR3 coding DNA: TGTGCCAGCAGCCCGACTCCCGGGAATGAGCAGTTCTTC.

The table lists this clone with a count of one. At one end, the junction sequence differs from germline, possibly due to a read error. The chain links TRBV10-3 to TRBJ2-7; 10 nucleotides agree with TRBD2. CDR1 and CDR2 (germline): ENHRY, SYGVKD. This CDR3 contains 14 residues. The CDR3 DNA reads as TGTGCCATCAGTGAGACGCTAGCGGGGGAGGAGCAGCACTTC. It specifies CAISETLAGEEQHF.

The rearrangement uses TRBV2 and TRBJ2-2, with D maybe TRBD1 (5 bases). V was cut by 6 bases and J by 3 bases, with 11 bases left in between. CDR1 SNHLY and CDR2 FYNNEI come from the germline V gene. This CDR3 has 14 amino acids. This CDR3 reads CASSQTGDTGELFF. In DNA form, the CDR3 reads TGTGCCAGCAGCCAAACAGGAGACACCGGGGAGCTGTTTTTT.

Only one count was recorded for this clone. The chain links TRBV7-8 to TRBJ2-1; 9 nucleotides agree with TRBD1. Germline CDR1 reads SGHVS; CDR2 reads FQNEAQ. Unmatched junction bases numbered 7, after V lost 0 bases and J lost 7 bases. The CDR3 consists of 16 residues. CDR3 sequence: CASSLANRGLENEQFF. CDR3 sequence (DNA): TGTGCCAGCAGCTTAGCGAACAGGGGGCTTGAGAATGAGCAGTTCTTC.

The chain recombines TRBV9 with TRBJ1-4, with 7 bases fitting TRBD1. Germline CDR1 and CDR2: SGDLS and YYNGEE. The ends lost 6 bases at V and 4 bases at J; junction bases unmatched: 9. This CDR3 region has 15 residues. Here the CDR3 DNA reads TGTGCCAGCACCCCTACCGGGACAGATAATGAAAAACTGTTTTTT. Protein product: CASTPTGTDNEKLFF.

The chain couples TRBV5-1 to TRBJ2-3; 8 nucleotides align to TRBD1. The CDR3 has 16 residues. CDR1 SGHRS and CDR2 YFSETQ come from the germline V gene. V lost 6 bases to trimming and J lost 4 bases; unmatched junction nucleotides: 13. The CDR3 loop is CASTPSSRGPADTQYF. The CDR3 nucleotides read TGCGCCAGCACTCCGAGTAGCAGGGGGCCGGCAGATACGCAGTATTTT. Drawing the rest from reference TRBV5-1 and TRBJ2-3, the complete variable domain is KAGVTQTPRYLIKTRGQQVTLSCSPISGHRSVSWYQQTPGQGLQFLFEYFSETQRNKGNFPGRFSGRQFSNSRSEMNVSTLELGDSALYLCASTPSSRGPADTQYFGPGTRLTVL.

In DNA form, the CDR3 reads TGCAGCTCCTCTTTCTCCTACAATGAGCAGTTCTTC. This codes for CSSSFSYNEQFF. The chain recombines TRBV29-1 with TRBJ2-1; D is ambiguous. The V gene lost 8 bases and the J gene lost 0 bases, with 8 bases spanning the gap. The CDR3 is 12 amino acids. Germline V CDR1 and CDR2: SQVTM, ANQGSEA.